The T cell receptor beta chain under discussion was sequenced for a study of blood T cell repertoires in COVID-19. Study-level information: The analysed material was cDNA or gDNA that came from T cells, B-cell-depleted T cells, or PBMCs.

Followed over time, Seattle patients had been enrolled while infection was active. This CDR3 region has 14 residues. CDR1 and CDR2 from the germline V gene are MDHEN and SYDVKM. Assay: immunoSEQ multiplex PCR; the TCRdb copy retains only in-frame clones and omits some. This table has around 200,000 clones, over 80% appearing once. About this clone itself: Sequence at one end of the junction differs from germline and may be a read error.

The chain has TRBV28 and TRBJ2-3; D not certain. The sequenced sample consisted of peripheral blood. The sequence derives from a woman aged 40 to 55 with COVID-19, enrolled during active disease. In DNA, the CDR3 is TGTGCCAGCAGCTTATCGTCAGTGACAGATACGCAGTATTTT. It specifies CASSLSSVTDTQYF.